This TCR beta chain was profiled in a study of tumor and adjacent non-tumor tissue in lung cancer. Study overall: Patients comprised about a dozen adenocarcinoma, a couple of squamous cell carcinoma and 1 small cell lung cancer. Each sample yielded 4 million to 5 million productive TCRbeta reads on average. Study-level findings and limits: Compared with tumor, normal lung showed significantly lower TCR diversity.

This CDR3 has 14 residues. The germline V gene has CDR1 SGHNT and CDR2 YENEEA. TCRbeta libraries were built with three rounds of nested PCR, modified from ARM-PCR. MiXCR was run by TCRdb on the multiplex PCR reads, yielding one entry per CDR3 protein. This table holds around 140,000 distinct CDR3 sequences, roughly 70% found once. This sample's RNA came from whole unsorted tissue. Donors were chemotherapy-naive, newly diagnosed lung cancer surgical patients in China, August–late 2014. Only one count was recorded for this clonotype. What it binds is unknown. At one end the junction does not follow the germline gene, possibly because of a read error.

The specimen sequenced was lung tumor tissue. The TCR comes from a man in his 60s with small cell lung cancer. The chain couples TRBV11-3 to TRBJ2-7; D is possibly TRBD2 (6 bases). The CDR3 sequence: CAGSLEGIVYEQYF. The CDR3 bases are TGTGCCGGCAGCTTGGAGGGTATTGTTTACGAACAGTACTTC.